These 15 T cell receptor beta chains share one sample of origin, sequenced in a study of long-term antiretroviral therapy in people with HIV. Sequencing used immunoSEQ v3.0 at survey level. Data came from immunoSEQ multiplex PCR; TCRdb stores just in-frame clones and leaves some out. The repertoire holds just under 40,000 clones, with 75% to 90% as singletons. Specimen: unsorted PBMCs, collected just before starting antiretroviral therapy. Receptors originate from a young woman with HIV.

The chain combines TRBV11-3 with TRBJ1-2; D possibly corresponds to TRBD1 (5 bases). Trimming cost V 3 bases and J 5 bases, with 10 bases left between them. The CDR3 covers 13 residues. Germline V lookup: CDR1 SGHNT, CDR2 YENEEA. The CDR3 reads CASSFGGGYGYTF. The CDR3 DNA sequence: TGTGCCAGCAGCTTCGGGGGTGGGTATGGCTACACCTTC.

On this clone itself: At one end the junction does not follow the germline gene, possibly because of a read error. CDR3: CAVGTAYEQYF. The DNA for the CDR3 is TGCGCCGTAGGGACAGCCTACGAGCAGTACTTC. The chain combines TRBV19 with TRBJ2-7; TRBD1 aligns across 7 bases. CDR3 size: 11 residues. Germline V CDR1 and CDR2: LNHDA, SQIVND (reference sequence).

The chain is built from TRBV9 and TRBJ2-2; 10 bases agree with TRBD2. Looked up from germline, CDR1 is SGDLS and CDR2 is YYNGEE. The CDR3 spans 16 residues. Trimming took 0 bases from V and 4 from J; bases not matched to a gene: 3. The CDR3 sequence: CASSVGLAGPTGELFF. CDR3 nucleotide sequence: TGTGCCAGCAGCGTAGGACTAGCGGGCCCCACCGGGGAGCTGTTTTTT.

The chain is built from TRBV10-2 and TRBJ2-3, with 12 nucleotides matching TRBD2. The V gene's germline CDR1 is WSHSY and CDR2 SAAADI. Trimming cost V 4 bases and J 1 base; bases outside gene matches: 9. The length of the CDR3 is 18 residues. The CDR3 sequence: CASSGLAGGPGGTDTQYF. In DNA, the CDR3 is TGCGCCAGCAGTGGGCTAGCGGGAGGGCCCGGAGGCACAGATACGCAGTATTTT.

V and J are TRBV5-6 and TRBJ2-1; no clear D. CDR1 is SGHDT, CDR2 YYEEEE, per germline. The V gene lost 0 bases and the J gene lost 2 bases, with 12 bases spanning the gap. The CDR3 sequence is 16 residues long. The CDR3 reads CASSLGRAIPYNEQFF. CDR3 DNA: TGTGCCAGCAGCTTGGGAAGAGCTATACCCTACAATGAGCAGTTCTTC.

This clone appeared a few times. The V gene is TRBV6-6, the J gene TRBJ2-7, with D hard to call. Germline V gives CDR1 MNHNY, CDR2 SVGAGI (reference sequence). This CDR3 is 11 amino acids long. V was pared by 2 bases and J by 7 bases, with 6 bases between. The CDR3 here is CASSYTWEQYF. For the CDR3, the DNA is TGTGCCAGCAGTTACACGTGGGAGCAGTACTTC.

This chain connects TRBV28 to TRBJ1-5; 9 bases are a match to TRBD1. Germline V CDR1 and CDR2: MDHEN, SYDVKM. J lost 1 base, V lost 3 bases, and 13 bases had no gene match. The CDR3 runs 19 residues. The CDR3: CASSFYTGTGFGSNQPQHF. The CDR3 DNA follows: TGTGCCAGCAGTTTTTATACCGGGACAGGGTTTGGCAGCAATCAGCCCCAGCATTTT.

This clone was seen once. The V and J genes are TRBV4-1 and TRBJ2-7; a possible D gene is TRBD1 (8 bases). Germline CDR1 MGHRA, CDR2 YSYEKL. This CDR3 comprises 16 residues. The V end lost 0 bases, the J end lost 5 bases, and 17 bases lay between the germline ends. The CDR3 nucleotides read TGCGCCAGCAGCCAAGAAAAGACACAGGGGGGGAACGAGCAGTACTTC. It translates to CASSQEKTQGGNEQYF.

This clone was observed once. The sample carries other DNA sequences with the same CDR3. The chain links TRBV28 to TRBJ2-1; the D gene is possibly TRBD1 (5 bases). Germline V gene lookup returns CDR1 MDHEN and CDR2 SYDVKM. Between the trimmed V and J ends, which lost 6 bases and 7 bases, there was a span of 10 bases. This CDR3 region has 12 residues. This CDR3 reads CASSFPGNEQFF. CDR3 coding DNA: TGTGCCAGCAGCTTCCCAGGGAATGAGCAGTTCTTC. The full variable domain, completed using reference TRBV28 and TRBJ2-1, is DVKVTQSSRYLVKRTGEKVFLECVQDMDHENMFWYRQDPGLGLRLIYFSYDVKMKEKGDIPEGYSVSREKKERFSLILESASTNQTSMYLCASSFPGNEQFFGPGTRLTVL.

V usage is TRBV6-1 and J usage is TRBJ2-7; D call uncertain. The germline gives CDR1 MNHNS, CDR2 SASEGT. CDR3 size: 15 residues. Trimming shortened V by 6 bases and J by 1 base, and 16 bases separated the two germline ends. CDR3 sequence reads: CASSESPHSSYEQYF. The DNA for the CDR3 is TGTGCCAGCAGCGAATCACCGCATTCATCCTACGAGCAGTACTTC.

This clone was detected once. The chain uses TRBV4-3 and TRBJ2-3, with D perhaps given as TRBD1 or TRBD2 (5 bases each). With 0 bases removed from V and 5 bases from J, the gap between germline ends came to 15 bases. The CDR3 sequence is 16 residues long. Germline CDR1 is LGHNA and CDR2 is YSLEER. The CDR3 protein is CASSQDPRDGGDTQYF. Here the CDR3 DNA reads TGCGCCAGCAGCCAAGATCCCCGGGATGGGGGAGATACGCAGTATTTT.

V and J are TRBV5-8 and TRBJ2-4; D is possibly TRBD1 (5 bases). This CDR3 has 17 amino acids. Germline V lookup: CDR1 SGHTS, CDR2 YDEGEE. V was clipped by 2 bases and J by 2 bases, with 17 bases between them. The CDR3 DNA reads as TGTGCCAGCAGCTTTGGTCCAGAAAGGGGCCCCAAAAACATTCAGTACTTC. It specifies CASSFGPERGPKNIQYF.

V usage is TRBV18 and J usage is TRBJ2-5, with 9 bases matching TRBD2. Trimming at V came to 3 bases and at J to 5 bases, leaving 1 base not matched to a gene. The CDR3 contains 13 residues. Germline CDR1 is KGHSH and CDR2 is LQKENI. The DNA of the CDR3 is TGTGCCAGCTCACCTAGCGGGAGTGAGACCCAGTACTTC. It yields the protein CASSPSGSETQYF.

The chain joins TRBV5-5 to TRBJ1-5; D is uncertain. Germline CDR1 is SGHKS and CDR2 is YYEKEE (reference sequence). The CDR3 is 14 amino acids. Trimming removed 0 bases at V and 5 bases at J, with 9 bases between. CDR3 DNA sequence: TGTGCCAGCAGCTTGGGGCAGTTGGATCAGCCCCAGCATTTT. It is translated as CASSLGQLDQPQHF.

This rearrangement joins TRBV11-2 to TRBJ2-1, with D perhaps matching TRBD2 (6 bases). CDR3 length: 15 residues. V shed 8 bases and J shed 7 bases, with 21 bases lying between them. Germline V gene lookup returns CDR1 SGHAT and CDR2 FQNNGV. This CDR3 is CASHRFAGSGNEQFF. Here the CDR3 DNA reads TGTGCCAGCCACCGCTTTGCAGGGAGCGGGAATGAGCAGTTCTTC.